The clone carrying this T cell receptor (beta chain) has a single count. The antigen remains undetermined. These data are taken from a study of T cell repertoires in ileal Crohn's disease. About the research overall: Median disease duration was nearly eight years; around 35% smoked at surgery. Findings and limits, study-wide: Compared with non-smokers, active smokers at surgery showed more clonal expansions. Every patient over 26.8% clonality showed endoscopic recurrence. Compared with CD4 T cells, sorted CD8 cells carried more expanded clones.

TCRdb's copy holds only in-frame clones and misses some; the assay was immunoSEQ multiplex PCR. The repertoire holds some 16,000 clones, with around 93% as singletons. Germline CDR1 reads SGHAT; CDR2 reads FQNNGV. Germline trimming cut 5 bases from V and 2 bases from J; bases unmatched to any gene: 6. The CDR3 spans 14 residues. The specimen was ileal tissue. The sequence derives from an adult with Crohn's disease. The rearrangement links TRBV11-2 to TRBJ2-7, with TRBD1 identical over 7 bases. The DNA of the CDR3 is TGTGCCAGCAGCGCCGGGACAGATACCTACGAGCAGTACTTC. Translating it yields CASSAGTDTYEQYF. The full variable domain, in which reference TRBV11-2 and TRBJ2-7 provide the parts outside the CDR3, is EAGVAQSPRYKIIEKRQSVAFWCNPISGHATLYWYQQILGQGPKLLIQFQNNGVVDDSQLPKDRFSAERLKGVDSTLKIQPAKLEDSAVYLCASSAGTDTYEQYFGPGTRLTVT.